These 29 T cell receptor beta chains share one sample of origin, sequenced in a study of human T cells and chemical hapten exposure (dated by TCRdb to the early 2020s). The library was prepared using RACE. TCRdb shows the sequencer as NextSeq 500. TCRdb reprocessing: public reads trimmed at Q25 with fastp, clones called with MiXCR, in-frame beta chains kept. Each entry is one CDR3 protein sequence, shown with its most common DNA and genes. The sample contains approximately 100,000 distinct CDR3 sequences, approximately 10% of them found a single time. The top ten constitute around 3.5% of the sample. In the paper's terms, the time point label means: patch test 1, 2 weeks after DPC sensitization. In the paper's terms, the treatment or condition label means: therapeutic diphenylcyclopropenone sensitization with weekly scalp DPC. Source: whole blood, taken in connection with sensitization to the hapten diphenylcyclopropenone (DPC). Receptors originate from a middle-aged woman with alopecia areata. Some clones in this sample may be carry-over from other donors' samples.

In this sample, this clonotype turned up a few times. V usage is TRBV10-2 and J usage is TRBJ2-3; unclear D gene. CDR1 is WSHSY, CDR2 SAAADI, per germline. The CDR3 length is 14 residues. Trimming took off 6 bases at V and 2 bases at J, with 12 bases between the two ends. CDR3: CASSKRDFTDTQYF. The CDR3 bases are TGCGCCAGCAGCAAAAGGGATTTCACAGATACGCAGTATTTT.

Ten or more counts support this clonotype. The chain links TRBV20-1 to TRBJ2-1, with TRBD2 matching over 7 bases. CDR1 is DFQATT, CDR2 SNEGSKA, per germline (reference sequence). The CDR3 sequence is 12 residues long. The CDR3 reads CSHGGSIDEQFF. CDR3 bases: TGCAGCCACGGCGGGAGTATCGATGAGCAGTTCTTC.

J is TRBJ2-5 and V is TRBV5-4; D remains unclear. CDR1 SGHNT and CDR2 YYREEE come from the germline V gene (reference sequence). Trimming pared 3 bases from V and 2 bases from J, leaving 5 bases between. The CDR3 loop spans 12 amino acids. This chain's CDR3 is CASSSTQETQYF. In DNA, the CDR3 is TGTGCCAGCAGCTCAACACAAGAGACCCAGTACTTC.

In its sample, this clonotype was seen many times. The chain combines TRBV28 with TRBJ2-5, with D perhaps matching TRBD1 (6 bases). This CDR3 is built from 17 residues. Trimming cost V 3 bases and J 5 bases, with 22 bases left between them. The germline CDR1 and CDR2 sequences are MDHEN and SYDVKM. The CDR3 here is CASSLLSWEWGQETQYF. CDR3 nucleotide sequence: TGTGCCAGCAGTTTGCTCAGCTGGGAGTGGGGGCAGGAGACCCAGTACTTC.

This clonotype was seen ten or more times. The chain couples TRBV20-1 to TRBJ2-2, with TRBD1 identical over 8 bases. Germline values: CDR1 DFQATT, CDR2 SNEGSKA (reference sequence). The CDR3 loop spans 14 amino acids. Germline trimming cut 0 bases from V and 6 bases from J; bases unmatched to any gene: 3. CDR3 sequence reads: CSARDETGAGELFF. The DNA for the CDR3 is TGCAGTGCTAGAGATGAGACAGGGGCCGGGGAGCTGTTTTTT.

The rearrangement joins TRBV28 to TRBJ2-4; TRBD1 matches at 9 bases. CDR1 and CDR2 (germline): MDHEN, SYDVKM. V was pared by 2 bases and J by 2 bases, with 10 bases of the junction left unmatched. The length of the CDR3 is 18 residues. CDR3 loop: CASSLVGTGSGTKNIQYF. The CDR3 nucleotides read TGTGCCAGCAGTTTAGTTGGGACAGGGAGCGGGACCAAAAACATTCAGTACTTC.

This clonotype was seen many times. The chain uses TRBV7-2 and TRBJ2-3, with D tentatively TRBD2 (6 bases). V lost 4 bases to trimming and J lost 4 bases, with 9 bases between them. Germline V gene sequence: CDR1 SGHTA, CDR2 FQGNSA. The CDR3 consists of 13 residues. The CDR3: CASSSTGADTQYF. CDR3 coding DNA: TGTGCCAGCAGCTCAACGGGGGCAGATACGCAGTATTTT. The full variable domain, in which reference TRBV7-2 and TRBJ2-3 provide the parts outside the CDR3, is GAGVSQSPSNKVTEKGKDVELRCDPISGHTALYWYRQSLGQGLEFLIYFQGNSAPDKSGLPSDRFSAERTGGSVSTLTIQRTQQEDSAVYLCASSSTGADTQYFGPGTRLTVL.

CDR3 protein: CASTVESVSYNSPLHF. In DNA, the CDR3 is TGTGCCAGCACCGTCGAAAGTGTGTCCTATAATTCACCCCTCCACTTT. This chain connects TRBV6-2 or TRBV6-3 to TRBJ1-6; the D is unclear. This CDR3 region has 16 residues. Germline lookup yields CDR1 MNHEY and CDR2 SVGEGT. The V end was cut by 7 bases, the J end by 1 base, with 14 bases between.

The gene calls are TRBV13 and TRBJ2-1, with D possibly called TRBD1 or TRBD2 (7 bases each). Germline-derived CDR1 and CDR2 are PRHDT and FYEKMQ (reference sequence). This CDR3 comprises 16 residues. The ends were cut back, 6 bases at V and 8 bases at J, with 23 bases in the middle. The CDR3 DNA reads TGTGCCAGCAGTCCGTTCCTGGCAGGGGGGGAAGATGAGCAGTTCTTC. Its translation is CASSPFLAGGEDEQFF.

This chain links TRBV29-1 with TRBJ1-3; 10 bases agree with TRBD1. There are 14 residues in the CDR3. V shed 4 bases and J 4 bases; nucleotides not matched to a gene: 4. CDR1 SQVTM and CDR2 ANQGSEA come from the germline V gene. The CDR3 is CSVVRDRGGNTIYF. The CDR3, as DNA: TGCAGCGTTGTGCGGGACAGGGGAGGAAACACCATATATTTT.

This clonotype came up many times. The chain is built from TRBV20-1 and TRBJ1-5; D unresolved. This CDR3 has 12 amino acids. Trimming took off 4 bases at V and 2 bases at J, with 6 bases between the two ends. The germline CDR1 and CDR2 sequences are DFQATT and SNEGSKA (reference sequence). The CDR3 spells CSAIEGNQPQHF. Here the CDR3 DNA reads TGCAGTGCTATTGAAGGCAATCAGCCCCAGCATTTT.

The chain carries TRBV6-6 and TRBJ2-2; D might be TRBD1 (5 bases). V was cut by 8 bases and J by 6 bases, with 10 bases left in between. In germline, CDR1 is MNHNY, CDR2 SVGAGI (reference sequence). The CDR3 consists of 12 residues. The CDR3 DNA reads as TGTGCCAGCCTTGTAGGGGCCGGGGAGCTGTTTTTT. It specifies CASLVGAGELFF.

The sample holds a few counts of this clonotype. The chain joins TRBV28 to TRBJ2-7; possibly TRBD2 for D (6 bases). Germline CDR1 reads MDHEN; CDR2 reads SYDVKM. V was cut by 11 bases and J by 5 bases, with 25 bases left in between. CDR3 length: 15 residues. The CDR3 DNA follows: TGTGCCGGAAGGTCTCGGGAGTCGGAGGTCCACGAGCAGTACTTC. Its protein is CAGRSRESEVHEQYF.

The gene calls are TRBV9 and TRBJ1-3, with D maybe TRBD1 (5 bases). V lost 0 bases and J 0 bases, leaving 10 bases between the germline ends. The CDR3 covers 16 residues. CDR1 SGDLS and CDR2 YYNGEE come from the germline V gene. The CDR3 reads CASSVGDGPSGNTIYF. CDR3 DNA sequence: TGTGCCAGCAGCGTAGGGGACGGCCCCTCTGGAAACACCATATATTTT.

This clonotype was observed a few times. CDR3 coding DNA: TGTGCCACCCCGACCCCGGAGAGTGATGGCTACACCTTC. Protein: CATPTPESDGYTF. The genes are TRBV10-3 and TRBJ1-2; D is unclear. The CDR3 totals 13 residues. Trimming pared 10 bases from V and 6 bases from J, leaving 18 bases between. CDR1 is ENHRY, CDR2 SYGVKD, per germline.

A few counts support this clonotype. The V and J genes are TRBV3-1 and TRBJ2-1, with 11 bases lining up with TRBD2. The CDR3 consists of 14 residues. The germline V gene has CDR1 LGHDT and CDR2 YNNKEL (reference sequence). J lost 7 bases, V lost 7 bases, and 6 bases had no gene match. The CDR3 protein is CASIGASGGNEQFF. As DNA, the CDR3 is TGTGCCAGCATCGGCGCTAGCGGGGGGAATGAGCAGTTCTTC.

The chain couples TRBV10-3 to TRBJ1-2, with D possibly TRBD1 on 6 matching bases. V shed 6 bases and J shed 2 bases, with 13 bases lying between them. Germline CDR1 is ENHRY and CDR2 is SYGVKD. The CDR3 loop spans 14 amino acids. The CDR3 sequence: CAIRGGGANYGYTF. The CDR3 DNA is TGTGCCATCAGGGGCGGGGGCGCCAACTATGGCTACACCTTC.

Remarks on this clonotype: A much larger clone is a single base away; this may be a read error. It is likely a read error, because the conserved phenylalanine at the end of the CDR3 is missing. The V gene is TRBV4-3, the J gene TRBJ2-7, with 9 positions matching TRBD2. The length of the CDR3 is 14 residues. From germline, CDR1 is LGHNA and CDR2 YSLEER. V gave up 4 bases and J gave up 6 bases; unmatched junction bases: 7. CDR3 coding DNA: TGCGCCAGCAGCCCGGGACTAGCAGTTGGCGAGCAGTACTCC. Translating it yields CASSPGLAVGEQYS.

This clonotype was seen only a few times. The chain joins TRBV29-1 to TRBJ2-7, with 14 bases that match TRBD2. This CDR3 is built from 14 residues. Germline V CDR1 and CDR2: SQVTM, ANQGSEA. V shed 6 bases and J 7 bases; nucleotides not matched to a gene: 8. CDR3 DNA: TGCAGCGTCCGGGGACTAGCGGGAGTAGGGGAGCAGTACTTC. Protein product: CSVRGLAGVGEQYF.

The rearrangement uses TRBV30 and TRBJ1-5, with TRBD1 matching 9 bases. Trimming at V came to 2 bases and at J to 5 bases, leaving 1 base not matched to a gene. Germline CDR1 GTSNPN, CDR2 SVGIG (reference sequence). This CDR3 spans 13 amino acids. The CDR3 nucleotides read TGTGCCTGGAGTACAGGGGGCGATCAGCCCCAGCATTTT. Its protein is CAWSTGGDQPQHF.

This clonotype was picked up many times. The chain recombines TRBV28 with TRBJ1-6; 7 nucleotides agree with TRBD1. Trimming at V came to 6 bases and at J to 8 bases, leaving 10 bases not matched to a gene. The germline V gene encodes CDR1 MDHEN and CDR2 SYDVKM. This CDR3 has 15 residues. The CDR3 region is CASSAPGQRDSPLHF. CDR3 in DNA: TGTGCCAGCAGCGCCCCGGGACAGAGGGATTCACCCCTCCACTTT.

The sample holds a few counts of this clonotype. The chain employs TRBV30 and TRBJ1-2; D gene ambiguous. V was cut by 1 base and J by 8 bases, with 14 bases left in between. Per germline, CDR1 GTSNPN and CDR2 SVGIG (reference sequence). This CDR3 is 13 amino acids long. Here the CDR3 DNA reads TGTGCCTGGAGTGCCCGGGGTCAAGGGGGCTACACCTTC. Protein product: CAWSARGQGGYTF.

Ten or more counts support this clonotype. The chain employs TRBV7-2 and TRBJ2-7, with D unclear. The V gene's germline CDR1 is SGHTA and CDR2 FQGNSA. The CDR3 contains 12 residues. The V and J ends lost 2 bases and 6 bases respectively, with 8 bases between them. The CDR3 is CASSLIGTEQYF. DNA of the CDR3: TGTGCCAGCAGCTTAATCGGCACCGAGCAGTACTTC.

This clonotype was detected a few times. The J gene is TRBJ2-2, the V gene TRBV19; perhaps TRBD1 as D (5 bases). Trimming cost V 7 bases and J 0 bases, with 9 bases left between them. Germline CDR1 reads LNHDA; CDR2 reads SQIVND (reference sequence). The CDR3 sequence is 14 residues long. CDR3 coding DNA: TGTGCCAGTAACAGGAACGCGAACACCGGGGAGCTGTTTTTT. Encoded protein: CASNRNANTGELFF.

This clonotype was recorded many times. The chain has TRBV3-1 and TRBJ2-2, with 8 bases identical to TRBD2. CDR1 and CDR2 (germline): LGHDT, YNNKEL (reference sequence). The trim removed 7 bases at V and 7 bases at J, leaving 8 bases unmatched. The CDR3 sequence is 14 residues long. The CDR3 region has the DNA TGTGCCAGCAATTTTCGGGAGGGTAACGGGGAGCTGTTTTTT. This codes for CASNFREGNGELFF.

The V gene is TRBV27, the J gene TRBJ2-2, with TRBD1 identical over 9 bases. V shed 5 bases, J shed 4 bases, and the junction held 11 bases outside the gene matches. In germline, CDR1 is MNHEY, CDR2 SMNVEV (reference sequence). The CDR3 is 17 amino acids. CDR3 protein: CASSQNRDRVGTGELFF. CDR3 nucleotides: TGTGCCAGCAGTCAAAACCGGGACAGGGTAGGCACCGGGGAGCTGTTTTTT.

This clonotype was seen repeatedly, ten times or more. Germline and junction disagree at one end, which may indicate a read error. CDR3 sequence reads: CVSRGTYEQYF. CDR3 sequence (DNA): TGTGTCAGCAGAGGGACCTACGAGCAGTACTTC. The genes are TRBV27 and TRBJ2-7; D might be TRBD2 (5 bases). The CDR3 spans 11 residues. Per the germline V gene, CDR1 is MNHEY and CDR2 is SMNVEV (reference sequence).

This clonotype was counted many times. The chain links TRBV6-2 or TRBV6-3 to TRBJ1-2, with 8 bases matching TRBD1. Germline-derived CDR1 and CDR2 are MNHEY and SVGEGT. Trimming cost V 4 bases and J 4 bases; bases outside gene matches: 2. This CDR3 region has 13 residues. CDR3 amino acids: CASSFTGGYGYTF. Written as DNA, the CDR3 is TGTGCCAGCAGTTTTACAGGGGGCTATGGCTACACCTTC.

This clonotype was seen ten or more times. The rearrangement uses TRBV28 and TRBJ1-1; D is possibly TRBD1 (5 bases). Germline CDR1 MDHEN, CDR2 SYDVKM. V lost 8 bases, J lost 2 bases, and 15 bases lay in between. CDR3 length: 14 amino acids. DNA of the CDR3: TGTGCCAGCCACCGGGACCCCCTAAACACTGAAGCTTTCTTT. Translation: CASHRDPLNTEAFF.